The 21 T cell receptor beta chains in this list originate from one sample, sequenced in a study of cytomegalovirus exposure and HLA in healthy donors. The primer mix had 60 Vbeta and 13 Jbeta primers. Sequenced by immunoSEQ multiplex PCR; TCRdb stores in-frame clones only, minus some. This sample has tens of thousands of clones; approximately 82% occur once, and the top ten carry 2% to 2.5%. Sequenced material: PBMCs. These receptors were taken from a man aged 35-49 years in good health and CMV-seronegative.

This clone was counted many times. As DNA, the CDR3 is TGCGCCAGCAGCTTGGGGACAGGCGTTGAAGCTTTCTTT. It codes for CASSLGTGVEAFF. The chain recombines TRBV5-1 with TRBJ1-1; 7 bases fit TRBD1. The junction had 3 bases not matched to a gene; V was cut back by 0 bases and J by 7 bases. Per germline, CDR1 SGHRS and CDR2 YFSETQ. The CDR3 is 13 residues long.

The rearrangement joins TRBV9 to TRBJ2-3; 8 bases map to TRBD2. CDR3 length: 16 amino acids. Germline lookup yields CDR1 SGDLS and CDR2 YYNGEE. V lost 0 bases and J lost 2; bases outside the gene matches: 5. The CDR3: CASSVGGTRTTDTQYF. The CDR3 DNA is TGTGCCAGCAGCGTAGGGGGGACTAGAACCACAGATACGCAGTATTTT.

DNA of the CDR3: TGTGCCACCAGCATTCAACCGGGACACTCCTATAAGCAGTACTTC. The encoded protein is CATSIQPGHSYKQYF. The V and J genes are TRBV15 and TRBJ2-7; D is perhaps TRBD1 (6 bases). The ends were cut back, 4 bases at V and 8 bases at J, with 21 bases in the middle. From germline, CDR1 is LNHNV and CDR2 YYDKDF (reference sequence). The CDR3 contains 15 residues.

The DNA of the CDR3 is TGTGCCAGCAGCGCCACAGGCTCTGGGGCCAACGTCCTGACTTTC. It codes for CASSATGSGANVLTF. V and J are TRBV5-4 and TRBJ2-6, with D maybe TRBD1 (5 bases). Germline lookup yields CDR1 SGHNT and CDR2 YYREEE (reference sequence). V was cut by 4 bases and J by 0 bases, with 8 bases left in between. The CDR3 has 15 amino acids.

The rearrangement joins TRBV7-8 to TRBJ2-2, with D possibly being TRBD2 (6 bases). V was shortened by 6 bases and J by 5 bases, with 10 bases between the two germline ends. Per germline, CDR1 SGHVS and CDR2 FQNEAQ. The CDR3 is made up of 13 amino acids. The CDR3 bases are TGTGCCAGCAGGACACGGGGGACCGGGGAGCTGTTTTTT. Its translation is CASRTRGTGELFF.

This chain links TRBV15 with TRBJ2-1; TRBD2 matches 8 bases. CDR1 and CDR2 (germline): LNHNV, YYDKDF (reference sequence). V lost 8 bases, J lost 9 bases, and 6 bases stayed unmatched. The CDR3 is 12 residues long. CDR3 coding DNA: TGTGCCACCTCCGGGACTAGGGGTGAGCAGTTCTTC. Protein product: CATSGTRGEQFF.

The rearrangement links TRBV7-9 to TRBJ2-1, with 7 bases matching TRBD1. Germline CDR1 reads SEHNR; CDR2 reads FQNEAQ (reference sequence). The CDR3 consists of 11 residues. CDR3 nucleotides: TGTGCTATAGACAGGGCGAACGAGCAGTTCTTC. It translates to CAIDRANEQFF.

The V gene is TRBV6-1, the J gene TRBJ1-1; D might be TRBD1 (5 bases). V lost 4 bases and J lost 5, with 14 bases in between. The CDR3 is made up of 14 amino acids. Germline values: CDR1 MNHNS, CDR2 SASEGT. This CDR3 is CASSAGQGWTEAFF. CDR3 nucleotides: TGTGCCAGCAGTGCCGGGCAGGGATGGACTGAAGCTTTCTTT.

Details on this clone: Mismatch with germline at one junction end may stem from a read error. V gene TRBV4-2 combines with J gene TRBJ1-5; 7 bases align to TRBD1. The V gene's germline CDR1 is LGHNA and CDR2 YNFKEQ. This CDR3 spans 15 amino acids. In DNA, the CDR3 is TGTGCCAGCGGCCAAGACGGCGACAGGGATCAGCCCCAGCATTTT. Translation gives CASGQDGDRDQPQHF.

The V call is TRBV7-2, the J call TRBJ2-4; TRBD1 aligns across 8 bases. Germline-derived CDR1 and CDR2 are SGHTA and FQGNSA. V gave up 5 bases and J gave up 6 bases; unmatched junction bases: 6. The CDR3 loop spans 14 amino acids. The CDR3: CASSHSDRVNIQYF. CDR3 nucleotide sequence: TGTGCCAGCAGCCATTCGGACAGGGTAAACATTCAGTACTTC.

This clone appeared once. This CDR3 is CASSSPGLEQFF. The CDR3 nucleotides are TGTGCCAGCAGTTCTCCGGGACTTGAGCAGTTCTTC. The chain employs TRBV27 and TRBJ2-1; TRBD2 is a possible D gene (6 bases). CDR1 is MNHEY and CDR2 is SMNVEV in the germline V gene (reference sequence). V lost 4 bases to trimming and J lost 9 bases, with 10 bases between them. The CDR3 has 12 amino acids.

The table lists this clone with a count of one. The chain carries TRBV9 and TRBJ1-5; 10 nucleotides line up with TRBD1. V lost 0 bases and J lost 6; bases outside the gene matches: 3. This CDR3 is built from 15 residues. Germline V gives CDR1 SGDLS, CDR2 YYNGEE. Written as DNA, the CDR3 is TGTGCCAGCAGCGTAGGACAGGGGGCTTTTCAGCCCCAGCATTTT. Protein product: CASSVGQGAFQPQHF.

This clone has just a few counts. The chain has TRBV5-5 and TRBJ1-2; D call uncertain. This CDR3 has 12 residues. Trimming removed 2 bases at V and 4 bases at J, with 6 bases between. CDR1 and CDR2 from the germline V gene are SGHKS and YYEKEE (reference sequence). CDR3 DNA: TGTGCCAGCAGCTTATTCGGCTATGGCTACACCTTC. Translating it yields CASSLFGYGYTF.

V usage is TRBV5-1 and J usage is TRBJ1-5; 8 positions match TRBD1. J lost 2 bases, V lost 4 bases, and 5 bases had no gene match. This CDR3 contains 15 residues. Germline values: CDR1 SGHRS, CDR2 YFSETQ. CDR3 sequence: CASSPDRGGNQPQHF. CDR3 sequence (DNA): TGCGCCAGCAGCCCCGACAGGGGAGGCAATCAGCCCCAGCATTTT.

The rearrangement links TRBV6-1 to TRBJ1-5; TRBD1 matches 7 bases. Germline V gene sequence: CDR1 MNHNS, CDR2 SASEGT. After removal of 10 bases from V and 3 bases from J, the junction contained 6 bases not matched to a gene. The CDR3 is 13 amino acids. This CDR3 is CAIGGGHNQPQHF. As DNA, the CDR3 is TGTGCCATCGGAGGGGGCCACAATCAGCCCCAGCATTTT.

This sequence joins TRBV6-5 and TRBJ1-2; the D gene is possibly TRBD1 (6 bases). The CDR3 consists of 16 residues. V was shortened by 3 bases and J by 4 bases, with 18 bases between the two germline ends. Germline CDR1 and CDR2: MNHEY and SVGAGI. The CDR3 here is CASSYFTGGTLYGYTF. The DNA of the CDR3 is TGTGCCAGCAGTTATTTTACGGGGGGCACGCTCTATGGCTACACCTTC.

J is TRBJ2-3 and V is TRBV19; possibly TRBD1 for D (6 bases). V gave up 0 bases and J gave up 3 bases, with 10 bases separating them. The germline CDR1 and CDR2 sequences are LNHDA and SQIVND (reference sequence). This CDR3 contains 15 residues. The CDR3 region has the DNA TGTGCCAGTAGTATAGATTACAGGGCGACAGATACGCAGTATTTT. Protein: CASSIDYRATDTQYF.

The chain is built from TRBV29-1 and TRBJ2-1; unclear D gene. The germline V gene encodes CDR1 SQVTM and CDR2 ANQGSEA. V lost 4 bases to trimming and J lost 6 bases, with 4 bases between them. This CDR3 has 10 amino acids. The DNA of the CDR3 is TGCAGCGTTGCGAGCAATGAGCAGTTCTTC. Translating it yields CSVASNEQFF.

The rearrangement joins TRBV7-2 to TRBJ1-2, with TRBD1 as a possible D gene (6 bases). The CDR3 is made up of 14 amino acids. The germline V gene has CDR1 SGHTA and CDR2 FQGNSA. V dropped 5 bases and J dropped 6 bases, with 16 bases sitting between them. This CDR3 reads CASSASRGRNGYTF. CDR3 nucleotide sequence: TGTGCCAGCAGCGCCTCGAGGGGGAGAAATGGCTACACCTTC.

V is TRBV6-5 and J is TRBJ1-4; 7 positions agree with TRBD1. This CDR3 region has 16 residues. V trimming: 2 bases; J trimming: 8 bases; junction bases outside the gene matches: 11. Germline-derived CDR1 and CDR2 are MNHEY and SVGAGI. CDR3 nucleotides: TGTGCCAGCAGTTACGGTGTGACAGGGTTAAGGGAAAAACTGTTTTTT. Translated: CASSYGVTGLREKLFF.

The V call is TRBV30, the J call TRBJ2-2; 7 nucleotides align to TRBD1. The germline V gene encodes CDR1 GTSNPN and CDR2 SVGIG (reference sequence). After removal of 4 bases from V and 2 bases from J, the junction contained 4 bases not matched to a gene. The CDR3 loop spans 14 amino acids. For the CDR3, the DNA is TGTGCCTGGATCGACAGGGCTAACACCGGGGAGCTGTTTTTT. Residues: CAWIDRANTGELFF. Full variable domain (missing parts from reference TRBV30 and TRBJ2-2): SQTIHQWPATLVQPVGSPLSLECTVEGTSNPNLYWYRQAAGRGLQLLFYSVGIGQISSEVPQNLSASRPQDRQFILSSKKLLLSDSGFYLCAWIDRANTGELFFGEGSRLTVL.